Listed below are T cell receptor beta chains from one sample, sequenced in a study of shared clonotypes between healthy human individuals. Here immunoSEQ multiplex PCR was the method, and the copy in TCRdb shows in-frame clones only, minus some. The sample lists roughly 2 million clones, 95% occurring once. The sample taken for sequencing was naive CD4+ T cells sorted from blood. These receptors were taken from a man younger than 35 in good health. CDR3s include the opening cysteine and the closing phenylalanine or tryptophan. D genes are given only for firm matches. Only some rows state a clone size, as once, few, many or a class for expanded clones.

>NA|TRBJ2-3|TRBV29-1|TRBD2
TGCAGCGTTGAAGGGGGGGGACTTTTCACAGATACGCAGTATTTT
CSVEGGGLFTDTQYF
>NA|TRBJ1-3|TRBV4-2|NA
TGTGCCAGCAGCCAAGAAACAGGTGTCTCTGGAAACACCATATATTTT
CASSQETGVSGNTIYF
>NA|TRBJ1-2|TRBV4-3|NA
TGCGCCAGCAGCCAAGAGGTCGCCGCGAACTATGGCTACACCTTC
CASSQEVAANYGYTF
>NA|TRBJ2-7|TRBV10-3|TRBD2
TGTGCCATCAGTGGCGGGGCTAGCGGTAGTCTCTGGCAGTACTTC
CAISGGASGSLWQYF
>NA|TRBJ1-2|TRBV6-5|NA
TGTGCCAGCAGTCCAGGGACGGCGAACTATGGCTACACCTTC
CASSPGTANYGYTF
>once|TRBJ1-3|TRBV29-1|NA
TGCAGCGTACTCAGGGGAAACACCATATATTTT
CSVLRGNTIYF
>NA|TRBJ1-1|TRBV27|NA
TGTGCCAGCAGTTCCCCGAGCGGGAACACTGAAGCTTTCTTT
CASSSPSGNTEAFF
>NA|TRBJ2-3|TRBV19|NA
TGTGCCAGTAGCATGGACTGGGATACGCAGTATTTT
CASSMDWDTQYF
>NA|TRBJ1-6|TRBV10-3|TRBD1
TGTGCCATCAGGGTCACAGGGGATAATAATTCACCCCTCCACTTT
CAIRVTGDNNSPLHF
>NA|TRBJ1-1|TRBV2|TRBD1
TGTGCCAGCAGATTGACAGGGGCCCCCCGGGAAACTGAAGCTTTCTTT
CASRLTGAPRETEAFF
>few|TRBJ1-2|TRBV10-3|NA
TGTGCCATCAGTGAGTCTCCCCCGCAGGGGCGCTATGGCTACACCTTC
CAISESPPQGRYGYTF
>NA|TRBJ1-2|TRBV21-1|NA
TGTGCCAGCAGCCCCTTCCGTGGGTGTGCGTTCCGAAACTATGGCTACACCTTC
CASSPFRGCAFRNYGYTF
>once|TRBJ2-1|TRBV7-6|NA
TGTGCCAACCCGGGGGATGAGCAGTTCTTC
CANPGDEQFF
>once|TRBJ2-7|TRBV6-6|NA
TGTGCCAGCAGCCTCGGGGCAGGGGCGAGCGAGCAGTACTTC
CASSLGAGASEQYF
>NA|TRBJ2-3|TRBV18|NA
TGTGCCAGCTCATCCCGGGACAACACAGATACGCAGTATTTT
CASSSRDNTDTQYF
>NA|TRBJ2-7|TRBV2|NA
TGTGCCAGCAGTGGTTCAATCCAGGGGTCCTCCTACGAGCAGTACTTC
CASSGSIQGSSYEQYF
>NA|TRBJ2-5|TRBV10-3|TRBD1
TGTGCCATCAGTGAGGACAGGGTCCAAGAGACCCAGTACTTC
CAISEDRVQETQYF
>NA|TRBJ1-2|TRBV6-5|NA
TGTGCCAGCAGTTACTCCGGGGGCTATGGCTACACCTTC
CASSYSGGYGYTF
>NA|TRBJ1-4|TRBV7-9|NA
TGTGCCAGCAGCACCACAGGGAATTCTAATGAAAAACTGTTTTTT
CASSTTGNSNEKLFF
>NA|TRBJ2-3|TRBV11-2|NA
TGTGCCAGCAGCTTAGACGGCAGCACCACAGATACGCAGTATTTT
CASSLDGSTTDTQYF
>NA|TRBJ1-4|TRBV2|NA
TGTGCCAGCAGGTGGGCCGGTTCTAATGAAAAACTGTTTTTT
CASRWAGSNEKLFF
>NA|TRBJ1-6|TRBV5-1|NA
TGCGCCAGCAGCTTGACAGCTGATAATTCACCCCTCCACTTT
CASSLTADNSPLHF
>NA|TRBJ1-1|TRBV6-5|NA
TGTGCCAGCACTGGACTCGGGACTGAAGCTTTCTTT
CASTGLGTEAFF
>NA|TRBJ2-2|TRBV27|NA
TGTGCCAGCAGCCTATTAGCGAGGGCCGGGGAGCTGTTTTTT
CASSLLARAGELFF
>NA|TRBJ1-6|TRBV5-1|NA
TGCGCCAGCAGACAAGACATACCCAGTTCACCCCTCCACTTT
CASRQDIPSSPLHF
>NA|TRBJ1-6|TRBV27|NA
TGTGCCAGCTGGGGACTATCCTATAATTCACCCCTCCACTTT
CASWGLSYNSPLHF
>few|TRBJ1-5|TRBV4-3|NA
TGCGCCAGCAGCCAAGACAGGGATCAGCCCCAGCATTTT
CASSQDRDQPQHF
>NA|TRBJ1-2|TRBV4-1|NA
TGCGCCAGCAGACCTCGGGCATACCTTCAGGAAAGGGGATACTATGGCTACACCTTC
CASRPRAYLQERGYYGYTF
>NA|TRBJ2-3|TRBV7-3|TRBD1
TGTGCCAGCAGCTCTCAGGGGGCCACAGATACGCAGTATTTT
CASSSQGATDTQYF
>NA|TRBJ1-1|TRBV10-3|TRBD1
TGTGCCATATCGGGGGAGGGACAGAGTAACACTGAAGCTTTCTTT
CAISGEGQSNTEAFF